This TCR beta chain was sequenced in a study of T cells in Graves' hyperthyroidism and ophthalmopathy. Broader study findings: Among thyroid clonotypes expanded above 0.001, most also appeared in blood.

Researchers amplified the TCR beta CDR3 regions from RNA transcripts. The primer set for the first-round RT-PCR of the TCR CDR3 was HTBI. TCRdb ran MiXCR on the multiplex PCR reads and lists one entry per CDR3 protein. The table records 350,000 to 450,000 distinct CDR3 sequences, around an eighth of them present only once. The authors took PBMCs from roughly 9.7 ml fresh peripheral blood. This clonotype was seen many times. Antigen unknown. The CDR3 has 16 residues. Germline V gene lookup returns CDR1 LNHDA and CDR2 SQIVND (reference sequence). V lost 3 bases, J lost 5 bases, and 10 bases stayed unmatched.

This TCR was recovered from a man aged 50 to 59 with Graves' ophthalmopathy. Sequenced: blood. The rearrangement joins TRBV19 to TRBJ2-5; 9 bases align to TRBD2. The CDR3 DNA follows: TGTGCCAGTAGTATTCGGGTAGCGGGAGTGCTGGAGACCCAGTACTTC. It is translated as CASSIRVAGVLETQYF.